Each of the 18 T cell receptor beta chains below was sequenced from the same sample in a study of T cell changes during pregnancy in multiple sclerosis. Only in-frame clones appear in the TCRdb table, and some are missing; sequencing was by immunoSEQ multiplex PCR. This sample carries 90,000 to 120,000 clones, approximately 92% of them seen once, and the ten largest clones take 1% to 1.5%. The starting material was peripheral blood, obtained in the second trimester of pregnancy. The receptors derive from a female donor with multiple sclerosis, enrolled in a pregnancy study.

The chain joins TRBV6-1 to TRBJ2-1; D is ambiguous. This CDR3 is built from 13 residues. Trimming took 0 bases from V and 3 from J, leaving 3 bases between them. Germline V CDR1 and CDR2: MNHNS, SASEGT. CDR3 bases: TGTGCCAGCAGTGAAGCCAGCTACAATGAGCAGTTCTTC. Translating it yields CASSEASYNEQFF.

The rearrangement uses TRBV2 and TRBJ1-4; D not certain. This CDR3 region has 15 residues. Germline V gene lookup returns CDR1 SNHLY and CDR2 FYNNEI. Deletions cut 3 bases from V and 3 bases from J, with 11 bases between. The CDR3 DNA is TGTGCCAGCAGTGATTTCGGGTACGCTAATGAAAAACTGTTTTTT. This encodes CASSDFGYANEKLFF.

The chain couples TRBV5-1 to TRBJ2-1, with TRBD2 matching 11 bases. CDR1 and CDR2 from the germline V gene are SGHRS and YFSETQ. Trimming took 3 bases from V and 13 from J; bases not matched to a gene: 6. The length of the CDR3 is 13 residues. As DNA, the CDR3 is TGCGCCAGCAGCTATGGGACTAGCGGAATACAGTTCTTC. Its protein is CASSYGTSGIQFF.

This clone was recorded only once. The V call is TRBV5-6, the J call TRBJ2-5, with TRBD2 matching over 10 bases. This CDR3 spans 15 amino acids. Germline assignment: CDR1 SGHDT and CDR2 YYEEEE. The ends lost 1 base at V and 3 bases at J; junction bases unmatched: 3. The CDR3 DNA is TGTGCCAGCAGCTTGAGGCTAGCGGGAGAAGAGACCCAGTACTTC. Translated: CASSLRLAGEETQYF.

The V call is TRBV28, the J call TRBJ2-7; D might be TRBD1 (5 bases). The CDR3 length is 14 residues. The germline V gene encodes CDR1 MDHEN and CDR2 SYDVKM. V was trimmed by 2 bases and J by 6 bases, leaving 14 bases between them. CDR3 in amino acids: CASSLGQGGREQYF. For the CDR3, the DNA is TGTGCCAGCAGTTTAGGGCAGGGTGGGCGCGAGCAGTACTTC. The full variable domain, rest sourced from reference TRBV28 and TRBJ2-7, is DVKVTQSSRYLVKRTGEKVFLECVQDMDHENMFWYRQDPGLGLRLIYFSYDVKMKEKGDIPEGYSVSREKKERFSLILESASTNQTSMYLCASSLGQGGREQYFGPGTRLTVT.

The rearrangement joins TRBV18 to TRBJ1-4; TRBD1 is a possible D gene (6 bases). CDR1 and CDR2 (germline): KGHSH, LQKENI. Trimming left V 3 bases short and J 0 bases short, with 11 bases between. The CDR3 sequence is 16 residues long. The CDR3 DNA follows: TGTGCCAGCTCACCCGGACAGCTCTCAACTAATGAAAAACTGTTTTTT. It is translated as CASSPGQLSTNEKLFF.

The V and J genes are TRBV5-1 and TRBJ2-7; 7 bases agree with TRBD2. CDR1 SGHRS and CDR2 YFSETQ come from the germline V gene. V shed 0 bases and J 5 bases; nucleotides not matched to a gene: 8. CDR3 length equals 15 residues. CDR3 in amino acids: CASSLAGIAGDEQYF. The CDR3 nucleotides read TGCGCCAGCAGCTTGGCCGGGATAGCGGGTGACGAGCAGTACTTC.

The CDR3 DNA follows: TGTGCCAGCAGCCGACAGGTTAGGGAAAAACTGTTTTTT. It specifies CASSRQVREKLFF. V and J are TRBV7-9 and TRBJ1-4, with D possibly TRBD1 on 6 matching bases. The CDR3 is 13 residues long. Germline CDR1 SEHNR, CDR2 FQNEAQ (reference sequence). Trimming took off 5 bases at V and 8 bases at J, with 12 bases between the two ends.

The chain joins TRBV27 to TRBJ1-6; 7 nucleotides agree with TRBD1. After removal of 4 bases from V and 10 bases from J, the junction contained 7 bases not matched to a gene. Germline assignment: CDR1 MNHEY and CDR2 SMNVEV (reference sequence). The CDR3 contains 14 residues. DNA for the CDR3: TGTGCCAGCAGTTCGGGACAGACGGGGTCACCCCTCCACTTT. It codes for CASSSGQTGSPLHF.

The V call is TRBV2, the J call TRBJ1-1; D is ambiguous. The V and J ends lost 8 bases and 4 bases respectively, with 11 bases between them. This CDR3 has 12 amino acids. The germline V gene has CDR1 SNHLY and CDR2 FYNNEI. The CDR3 DNA sequence: TGTGCCAGCTCAAGGGAGGGCACTGAAGCTTTCTTT. Translation: CASSREGTEAFF. Full variable domain (outside the CDR3, taken from reference TRBV2 and TRBJ1-1): EPEVTQTPSHQVTQMGQEVILRCVPISNHLYFYWYRQILGQKVEFLVSFYNNEISEKSEIFDDQFSVERPDGSNFTLKIRSTKLEDSAMYFCASSREGTEAFFGQGTRLTVV.

This chain links TRBV18 with TRBJ2-3; tentatively, D is TRBD1 (6 bases). Trimming removed 5 bases at V and 2 bases at J, with 17 bases between. In germline, CDR1 is KGHSH, CDR2 LQKENI. This CDR3 contains 16 residues. The CDR3 DNA is TGTGCCAGCTCAGTCATCTCAGGGGCTTCCACAGATACGCAGTATTTT. Residues: CASSVISGASTDTQYF.

This clone has more than one count but fewer than ten. The chain carries TRBV19 and TRBJ1-1; D is possibly TRBD1 (5 bases). V was clipped by 9 bases and J by 2 bases, with 10 bases between them. The CDR3 has 12 residues. Germline-derived CDR1 and CDR2 are LNHDA and SQIVND (reference sequence). The CDR3 region has the DNA TGTGCCAGCAGGACATCCAACACTGAAGCTTTCTTT. It codes for CASRTSNTEAFF.

The table lists this clone with a count of one. CDR3 residues: CASSPQGVAEAFF. CDR3 bases: TGCGCCAGCAGCCCACAGGGTGTGGCTGAAGCTTTCTTT. The chain has TRBV5-1 and TRBJ1-1, with D possibly being TRBD1 (6 bases). The V gene's germline CDR1 is SGHRS and CDR2 YFSETQ. There are 13 residues in the CDR3. The germline V and J ends were trimmed by 4 bases and 6 bases, with 13 bases remaining between them.

The genes are TRBV30 and TRBJ1-2; D call uncertain. The CDR3 has 16 residues. With 7 bases removed from V and 5 bases from J, the gap between germline ends came to 26 bases. CDR1 is GTSNPN, CDR2 SVGIG, per germline (reference sequence). DNA for the CDR3: TGTGCCTCCCAGACCCCAGGTCGGCGAACCCAATATGGCTACACCTTC. This translates into CASQTPGRRTQYGYTF.

V and J are TRBV7-2 and TRBJ1-1; no clear D. Trimming took 3 bases from V and 1 from J, leaving 6 bases between them. The CDR3 loop spans 13 amino acids. The V gene's germline CDR1 is SGHTA and CDR2 FQGNSA. For the CDR3, the DNA is TGTGCCAGCAGCTTTACACCGAACACTGAAGCTTTCTTT. It specifies CASSFTPNTEAFF.

This rearrangement joins TRBV18 to TRBJ2-7, with 11 nucleotides matching TRBD1. This CDR3 is 17 amino acids long. Germline CDR1 is KGHSH and CDR2 is LQKENI. V dropped 4 bases and J dropped 7; count of bases not matched to a gene: 15. CDR3 nucleotides: TGTGCCAGCTCACGCCTCTCCGGTGGACAGGGGGCGCGAGAGCAGTACTTC. This sequence encodes CASSRLSGGQGAREQYF.

This chain joins TRBV5-1 and TRBJ1-6; weak D call: TRBD1 (6 bases). The CDR3 has 17 amino acids. The V gene's germline CDR1 is SGHRS and CDR2 YFSETQ. Deletions cut 4 bases from V and 0 bases from J, with 14 bases between. CDR3 DNA sequence: TGCGCCAGCAGCCCAGGACAGAAGAGCTCCTATAATTCACCCCTCCACTTT. Protein: CASSPGQKSSYNSPLHF.

The V and J genes are TRBV7-9 and TRBJ1-5; TRBD1 matches 9 bases. The germline gives CDR1 SEHNR, CDR2 FQNEAQ (reference sequence). Trimming at V came to 4 bases and at J to 4 bases, leaving 8 bases not matched to a gene. The CDR3 totals 16 residues. The CDR3 region is CASSSGQGSRNQPQHF. CDR3 sequence (DNA): TGTGCCAGCAGCTCAGGACAGGGGAGTAGGAATCAGCCCCAGCATTTT.